The 24 T cell receptor beta chains given below trace back to one sample, sequenced in a study of blood T cell dynamics during melanoma immunotherapy. The repertoire was sequenced with immunoSEQ multiplex PCR; TCRdb's copy has only in-frame clones and lacks some. The sample lists roughly 10,000 clones, approximately 91% seen once, with about 7.4% in the top ten. Time point described: pre-treatment baseline. The sequencing here drew on blood, taken from a patient treated with checkpoint blockade. These receptors all stem from a human donor with melanoma.

V gene TRBV5-1 combines with J gene TRBJ2-7, with D perhaps TRBD1 (5 bases). The CDR3 spans 13 residues. The germline V and J ends were trimmed by 0 bases and 3 bases, with 7 bases remaining between them. From germline, CDR1 is SGHRS and CDR2 YFSETQ. CDR3 sequence (DNA): TGCGCCAGCAGCTTGGAAACAGGCTACGAGCAGTACTTC. It translates to CASSLETGYEQYF.

This clone occurred a few times. The gene calls are TRBV28 and TRBJ2-7; 9 positions agree with TRBD1. V trimming: 7 bases; J trimming: 2 bases; junction bases outside the gene matches: 12. Germline CDR1 MDHEN, CDR2 SYDVKM. CDR3 length equals 16 residues. CDR3 coding DNA: TGTGCCAGCAACCAGCCCTGGACAGGGGATACCTACGAGCAGTACTTC. Translating gives CASNQPWTGDTYEQYF.

The chain employs TRBV6-5 and TRBJ2-2; TRBD1 matches 8 bases. V trimming: 9 bases; J trimming: 2 bases; junction bases outside the gene matches: 5. This CDR3 comprises 14 residues. Germline CDR1 and CDR2: MNHEY and SVGAGI. The CDR3 nucleotides read TGTGCCAGACTGGGACAGGCAAACACCGGGGAGCTGTTTTTT. The encoded protein is CARLGQANTGELFF.

The chain couples TRBV28 to TRBJ2-7; 8 nucleotides agree with TRBD1. CDR3 length equals 14 residues. Looked up from germline, CDR1 is MDHEN and CDR2 is SYDVKM. J lost 7 bases, V lost 5 bases, and 10 bases had no gene match. CDR3 region: CASSPQGAGGEQYF. As DNA, the CDR3 is TGTGCCAGCAGTCCCCAGGGGGCTGGGGGGGAGCAGTACTTC.

The chain combines TRBV28 with TRBJ2-7, with TRBD1 identical over 7 bases. Trimming removed 2 bases from V and 0 bases from J; junction bases left unmatched: 7. This CDR3 comprises 16 residues. Germline-derived CDR1 and CDR2 are MDHEN and SYDVKM. The CDR3 DNA reads TGTGCCAGCAGTTTACCAACAGGGGTTAGCTCCTACGAGCAGTACTTC. Its translation is CASSLPTGVSSYEQYF.

The chain recombines TRBV6-6 with TRBJ1-4; D possibly corresponds to TRBD1 (5 bases). Germline V gene sequence: CDR1 MNHNY, CDR2 SVGAGI (reference sequence). This CDR3 contains 13 residues. V lost 6 bases to trimming and J lost 5 bases, with 10 bases between them. CDR3 sequence reads: CASSRQSNEKLFF. In DNA form, the CDR3 reads TGTGCCAGCAGCCGACAGAGCAATGAAAAACTGTTTTTT.

The V and J genes are TRBV5-4 and TRBJ2-7; D possibly corresponds to TRBD2 (5 bases). The CDR3 loop spans 15 amino acids. V was trimmed by 0 bases and J by 2 bases, leaving 12 bases between them. Looked up from germline, CDR1 is SGHNT and CDR2 is YYREEE (reference sequence). The CDR3 here is CASSLAGGGPYEQYF. DNA for the CDR3: TGTGCCAGCAGCTTGGCCGGAGGCGGGCCCTACGAGCAGTACTTC. Full variable domain (remainder filled in from reference TRBV5-4 and TRBJ2-7): ETGVTQSPTHLIKTRGQQVTLRCSSQSGHNTVSWYQQALGQGPQFIFQYYREEENGRGNFPPRFSGLQFPNYSSELNVNALELDDSALYLCASSLAGGGPYEQYFGPGTRLTVT.

This rearrangement joins TRBV9 to TRBJ2-5; D unclear. V was clipped by 0 bases and J by 4 bases, with 19 bases between them. Per the germline V gene, CDR1 is SGDLS and CDR2 is YYNGEE. The CDR3 extends over 17 amino acids. The CDR3, as DNA: TGTGCCAGCAGCGTAGACACACGGGCAGGCCCCTCAGAGACCCAGTACTTC. Protein sequence: CASSVDTRAGPSETQYF.

The chain links TRBV27 to TRBJ2-1; 10 bases agree with TRBD2. CDR3 length equals 14 residues. Unmatched junction bases numbered 6, after V lost 4 bases and J lost 9 bases. Germline V CDR1 and CDR2: MNHEY, SMNVEV (reference sequence). The CDR3 region is CASSSRTSGGEQFF. CDR3 nucleotides: TGTGCCAGCAGTTCACGGACTAGCGGAGGTGAGCAGTTCTTC.

The chain uses TRBV30 and TRBJ1-1; TRBD1 might be the D (6 bases). CDR1 and CDR2 (germline): GTSNPN, SVGIG (reference sequence). The CDR3 spans 14 residues. V was trimmed by 4 bases and J by 0 bases, leaving 12 bases between them. CDR3 coding DNA: TGTGCCTGGACCCAAGGACAGCTGAACACTGAAGCTTTCTTT. Its translation is CAWTQGQLNTEAFF.

V is TRBV28 and J is TRBJ1-5; the D gene is possibly TRBD1 (5 bases). The CDR3 sequence is 12 residues long. V was clipped by 7 bases and J by 6 bases, with 10 bases between them. Germline V gene lookup returns CDR1 MDHEN and CDR2 SYDVKM. The CDR3 DNA is TGTGCCAGCAATCAGGGCACTCAGCCCCAGCATTTT. Encoded protein: CASNQGTQPQHF.

The chain employs TRBV2 and TRBJ2-7, with D perhaps matching TRBD1 (6 bases). In germline, CDR1 is SNHLY, CDR2 FYNNEI. With 7 bases removed from V and 3 bases from J, the gap between germline ends came to 7 bases. The CDR3 covers 11 residues. As DNA, the CDR3 is TGTGCCAGCATACAGGGCTACGAGCAGTACTTC. This translates into CASIQGYEQYF. Full variable domain (outside the CDR3, taken from reference TRBV2 and TRBJ2-7): EPEVTQTPSHQVTQMGQEVILRCVPISNHLYFYWYRQILGQKVEFLVSFYNNEISEKSEIFDDQFSVERPDGSNFTLKIRSTKLEDSAMYFCASIQGYEQYFGPGTRLTVT.

This rearrangement joins TRBV6-5 to TRBJ1-5; D gene uncertain. Germline V gene lookup returns CDR1 MNHEY and CDR2 SVGAGI. V lost 2 bases to trimming and J lost 5 bases, with 7 bases between them. The CDR3 is 13 amino acids. DNA of the CDR3: TGTGCCAGCAGTTACCAGTCGGATCAGCCCCAGCATTTT. Its translation: CASSYQSDQPQHF.

The J gene is TRBJ1-2, the V gene TRBV19; TRBD1 aligns across 10 bases. This CDR3 is 14 amino acids long. Trimming removed 1 base from V and 8 bases from J; junction bases left unmatched: 4. Germline CDR1 is LNHDA and CDR2 is SQIVND (reference sequence). The CDR3 here is CASSIGRDRGGYTF. DNA of the CDR3: TGTGCCAGTAGTATAGGCCGGGACAGGGGCGGCTACACCTTC.

The sample holds one count of this clone. The chain carries TRBV7-2 and TRBJ2-5; 8 bases fit TRBD2. CDR1 is SGHTA, CDR2 FQGNSA, per germline. The CDR3 covers 15 residues. Trimming took 1 base from V and 5 from J; bases not matched to a gene: 6. CDR3 DNA sequence: TGTGCCAGCAGCTTAGTGTCCAGGACTAGCGAGACCCAGTACTTC. Its protein is CASSLVSRTSETQYF.

The V and J genes are TRBV15 and TRBJ1-1, with 7 positions matching TRBD1. The CDR3 has 17 residues. Germline-derived CDR1 and CDR2 are LNHNV and YYDKDF (reference sequence). V shed 0 bases and J 3 bases; nucleotides not matched to a gene: 10. CDR3 nucleotides: TGTGCCACCAGCAGAGAGCTACAGGGGTGGGAGGACACTGAAGCTTTCTTT. This encodes CATSRELQGWEDTEAFF.

V usage is TRBV19 and J usage is TRBJ1-5; TRBD1 is a possible D gene (6 bases). CDR3 length equals 15 residues. Trimming took 4 bases from V and 2 from J, leaving 12 bases between them. Germline CDR1 is LNHDA and CDR2 is SQIVND (reference sequence). The CDR3 sequence: CASSSGGQGNQPQHF. CDR3 sequence (DNA): TGTGCCAGTAGTAGTGGGGGCCAGGGCAATCAGCCCCAGCATTTT.

This clone was found once. The V call is TRBV6-1, the J call TRBJ2-7; D is possibly TRBD1 (6 bases). Germline V gene data show CDR1 as MNHNS and CDR2 as SASEGT. V was trimmed by 3 bases and J by 2 bases, leaving 8 bases between them. The CDR3 sequence is 13 residues long. The CDR3 DNA is TGTGCCAGCAGTGAGTCAGGGGCCTACGAGCAGTACTTC. This gives the protein CASSESGAYEQYF.

V is TRBV27 and J is TRBJ2-5; 8 bases line up with TRBD1. Germline V gene lookup returns CDR1 MNHEY and CDR2 SMNVEV (reference sequence). The CDR3 is 14 amino acids. The J segment lost 1 base and the V segment lost 6 bases, leaving 4 bases of the junction unmatched. The CDR3 protein is CASRRGQGQETQYF. CDR3 sequence (DNA): TGTGCCAGCAGACGAGGACAGGGCCAAGAGACCCAGTACTTC.

V gene TRBV2 combines with J gene TRBJ1-1, with D hard to call. CDR1 and CDR2 (germline): SNHLY, FYNNEI. V lost 5 bases and J lost 4, with 14 bases in between. This CDR3 comprises 14 residues. The CDR3 reads CASSRTLAGTEAFF. The CDR3 DNA reads as TGTGCCAGCAGTCGGACCCTAGCGGGCACTGAAGCTTTCTTT.

The V gene is TRBV11-2, the J gene TRBJ2-1; 9 bases match TRBD2. From germline, CDR1 is SGHAT and CDR2 FQNNGV. After removal of 5 bases from V and 4 bases from J, the junction contained 3 bases not matched to a gene. The CDR3 covers 14 residues. CDR3 nucleotide sequence: TGTGCCAGCAGCCCCGGACTAGCGTACAATGAGCAGTTCTTC. It codes for CASSPGLAYNEQFF.

The chain is built from TRBV7-9 and TRBJ2-4, with D perhaps given as TRBD1 or TRBD2 (5 bases each). Germline V gene lookup returns CDR1 SEHNR and CDR2 FQNEAQ (reference sequence). The CDR3 has 14 residues. Deletions cut 2 bases from V and 6 bases from J, with 11 bases between. The CDR3 coding sequence is TGTGCCAGCAGCTTATTCGCAGGGAGAAACATTCAGTACTTC. It translates to CASSLFAGRNIQYF.

This rearrangement joins TRBV18 to TRBJ2-6, with D perhaps assigned TRBD1 or TRBD2 (5 bases each). CDR3 length equals 17 residues. From germline, CDR1 is KGHSH and CDR2 LQKENI. Trimming took 1 base from V and 3 from J, leaving 13 bases between them. CDR3 loop: CASSPQAQGDGANVLTF. CDR3 DNA sequence: TGTGCCAGCTCACCACAGGCGCAGGGAGATGGGGCCAACGTCCTGACTTTC. Filled out from reference TRBV18 and TRBJ2-6, the complete variable domain reads NAGVMQNPRHLVRRRGQEARLRCSPMKGHSHVYWYRQLPEEGLKFMVYLQKENIIDESGMPKERFSAEFPKEGPSILRIQQVVRGDSAAYFCASSPQAQGDGANVLTFGAGSRLTVL.

The chain links TRBV6-5 to TRBJ1-3; D perhaps matches TRBD1 (6 bases). The V gene's germline CDR1 is MNHEY and CDR2 SVGAGI. CDR3 length: 16 residues. Trimming shortened V by 2 bases and J by 1 base, and 12 bases separated the two germline ends. CDR3 nucleotides: TGTGCCAGCAGTTACACGCGGACAGTATCTGGAAACACCATATATTTT. Translated, it gives CASSYTRTVSGNTIYF.